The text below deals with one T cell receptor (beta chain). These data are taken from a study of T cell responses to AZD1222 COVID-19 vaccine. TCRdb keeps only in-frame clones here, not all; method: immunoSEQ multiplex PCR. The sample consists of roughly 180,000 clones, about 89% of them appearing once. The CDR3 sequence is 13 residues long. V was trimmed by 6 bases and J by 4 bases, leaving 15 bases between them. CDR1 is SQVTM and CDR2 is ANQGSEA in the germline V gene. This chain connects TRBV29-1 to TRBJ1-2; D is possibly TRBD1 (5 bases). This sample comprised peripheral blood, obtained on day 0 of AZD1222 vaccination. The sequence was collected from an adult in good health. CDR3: CSVPSDIGYGYTF. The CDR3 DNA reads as TGCAGCGTCCCATCGGACATTGGCTATGGCTACACCTTC.